This T cell receptor (beta chain) was observed in a study of cytomegalovirus exposure and HLA in healthy donors. In the study overall: Counted in an early data release were approximately 80 million unique TCRs from HLA-typed donors.

PCR employed 60 Vbeta and 13 Jbeta primers. Profiled with immunoSEQ multiplex PCR; TCRdb holds only in-frame clones, not every one. Here the sample spans about 170,000 clones, around 84% being singletons. V lost 5 bases, J lost 6 bases, and 14 bases stayed unmatched. The CDR3 extends over 16 amino acids. The V gene's germline CDR1 is LNHDA and CDR2 SQIVND (reference sequence). Findings of the study overall: What TCR beta sequences reportedly achieved was accurate prediction of HLA-A and HLA-B alleles in most subjects. Later analysis reportedly placed an Asian-associated ancestry cluster below the roughly 640-donor mean in N-insertions. In an earlier analysis, most TCR beta V segments were productive about 87% or about 30% of the time.

As to this clone: Its antigen is unidentified.

V is TRBV19 and J is TRBJ1-2; 8 positions match TRBD1. Sequenced sample: PBMCs. This clonotype was obtained from a man aged 25-45 years in good health and CMV-seropositive. The CDR3 nucleotides are TGTGCCAGTAGTTATGGACAGGGATTCCTGGGGGATGGCTACACCTTC. This sequence encodes CASSYGQGFLGDGYTF.